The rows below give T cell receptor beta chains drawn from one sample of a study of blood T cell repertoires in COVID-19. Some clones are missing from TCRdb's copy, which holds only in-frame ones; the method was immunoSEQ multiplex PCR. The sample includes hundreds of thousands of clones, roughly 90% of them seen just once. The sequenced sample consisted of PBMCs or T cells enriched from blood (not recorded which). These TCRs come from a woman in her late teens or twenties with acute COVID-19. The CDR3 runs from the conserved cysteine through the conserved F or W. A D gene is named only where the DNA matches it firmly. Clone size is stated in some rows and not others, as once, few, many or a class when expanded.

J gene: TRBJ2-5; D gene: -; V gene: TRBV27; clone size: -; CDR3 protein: CASSLTNPFQETQYF; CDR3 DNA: TGTGCCAGCAGTTTGACAAACCCCTTCCAAGAGACCCAGTACTTC
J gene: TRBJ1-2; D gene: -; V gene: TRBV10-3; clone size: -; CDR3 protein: CAISDQGYGYTF; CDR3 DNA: TGTGCCATCAGTGACCAGGGGTATGGCTACACCTTC
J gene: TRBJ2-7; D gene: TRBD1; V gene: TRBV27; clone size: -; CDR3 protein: CASSSPGTGGREQYF; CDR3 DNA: TGTGCCAGCAGTTCCCCCGGGACAGGGGGCCGGGAGCAGTACTTC
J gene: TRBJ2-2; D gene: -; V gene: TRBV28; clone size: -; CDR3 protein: CASGARGGELFF; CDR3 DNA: TGTGCCAGCGGGGCTAGGGGCGGGGAGCTGTTTTTT
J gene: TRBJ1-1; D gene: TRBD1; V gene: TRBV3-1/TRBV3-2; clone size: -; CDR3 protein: CASSRDRVGAFF; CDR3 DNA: TGTGCCAGCAGCCGAGACAGGGTGGGAGCTTTCTTT
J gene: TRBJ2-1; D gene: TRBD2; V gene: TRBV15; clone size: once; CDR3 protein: CATSRLLAGSQGQFF; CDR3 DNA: TGTGCCACCAGCAGACTTCTAGCGGGATCGCAAGGGCAGTTCTTC
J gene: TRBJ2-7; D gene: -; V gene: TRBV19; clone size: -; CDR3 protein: CASSGLGGHPYEQYF; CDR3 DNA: TGTGCCAGTAGTGGCTTAGGGGGACACCCTTACGAGCAGTACTTC
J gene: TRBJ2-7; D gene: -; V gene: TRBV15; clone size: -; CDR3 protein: CATSSYVGEGYEQYF; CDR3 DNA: TGTGCCACCAGTAGCTACGTGGGAGAGGGCTACGAGCAGTACTTC
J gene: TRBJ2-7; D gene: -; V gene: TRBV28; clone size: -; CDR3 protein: CASKWLGSSYEQYF; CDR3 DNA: TGTGCCAGCAAGTGGCTCGGGAGCTCCTACGAGCAGTACTTC
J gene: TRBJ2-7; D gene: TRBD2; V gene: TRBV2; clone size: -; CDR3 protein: CASSSGRAFYEQYF; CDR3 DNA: TGTGCCAGCTCTAGCGGGAGGGCCTTCTACGAGCAGTACTTC
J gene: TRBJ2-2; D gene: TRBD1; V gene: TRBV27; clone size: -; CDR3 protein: CASTYLTGTGELFF; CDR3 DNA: TGTGCCAGCACGTACTTGACAGGGACCGGGGAGCTGTTTTTT
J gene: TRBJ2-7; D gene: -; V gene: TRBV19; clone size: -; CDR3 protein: CASTPQEAVEQYF; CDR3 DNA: TGTGCCAGTACCCCCCAGGAGGCGGTCGAGCAGTACTTC
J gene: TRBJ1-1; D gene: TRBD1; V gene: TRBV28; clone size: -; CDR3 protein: CASSRGTDTEAFF; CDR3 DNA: TGTGCCAGCAGCCGGGGGACAGACACTGAAGCTTTCTTT
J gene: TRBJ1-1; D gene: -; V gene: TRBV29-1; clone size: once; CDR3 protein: CSVDGVTGLGTEAFF; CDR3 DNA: TGCAGCGTTGACGGGGTGACAGGTTTGGGCACTGAAGCTTTCTTT
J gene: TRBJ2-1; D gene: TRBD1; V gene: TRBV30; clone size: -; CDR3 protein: CAWSGKGAGTYNEQFF; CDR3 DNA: TGTGCCTGGAGCGGAAAGGGGGCAGGGACCTACAATGAGCAGTTCTTC
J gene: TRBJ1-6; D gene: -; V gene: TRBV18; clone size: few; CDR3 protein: CASSPTSRQGNYSPLHF; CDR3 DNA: TGTGCCAGCTCACCAACCTCCAGGCAGGGAAACTATTCACCCCTCCACTTT
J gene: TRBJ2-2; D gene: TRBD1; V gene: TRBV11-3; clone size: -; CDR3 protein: CASSSRTGQNTGELFF; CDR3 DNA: TGTGCCAGCAGCTCCCGGACAGGGCAAAACACCGGGGAGCTGTTTTTT
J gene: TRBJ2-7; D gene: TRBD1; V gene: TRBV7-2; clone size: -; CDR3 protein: CASSLVTGGRYEQYF; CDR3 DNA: TGTGCCAGCAGCTTAGTGACAGGGGGCAGGTACGAGCAGTACTTC
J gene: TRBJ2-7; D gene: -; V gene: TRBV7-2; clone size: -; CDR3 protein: CASSLVDSTYEQYF; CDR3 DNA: TGTGCCAGCAGCTTAGTCGACAGTACCTACGAGCAGTACTTC
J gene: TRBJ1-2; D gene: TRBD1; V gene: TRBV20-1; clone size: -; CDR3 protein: CSASVVRGLGYTF; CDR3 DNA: TGCAGTGCTAGTGTGGTCAGGGGGCTTGGCTACACCTTC
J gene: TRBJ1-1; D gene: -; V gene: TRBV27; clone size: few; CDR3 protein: CASSLSTGNTEAFF; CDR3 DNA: TGTGCCAGCAGTTTATCGACGGGGAACACTGAAGCTTTCTTT
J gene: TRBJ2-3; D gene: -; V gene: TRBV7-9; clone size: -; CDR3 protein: CASSLMGAGGTQYF; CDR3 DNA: TGTGCCAGCAGCTTAATGGGAGCCGGGGGTACGCAGTATTTT
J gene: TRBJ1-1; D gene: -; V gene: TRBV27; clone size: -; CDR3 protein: CASSLSRGTEAFF; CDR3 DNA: TGTGCCAGCAGTTTATCTAGGGGTACTGAAGCTTTCTTT
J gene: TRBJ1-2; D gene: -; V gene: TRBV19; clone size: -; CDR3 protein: CASSIMSPYREGYGYTF; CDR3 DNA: TGTGCCAGTAGTATAATGTCTCCCTACAGGGAAGGCTATGGCTACACCTTC
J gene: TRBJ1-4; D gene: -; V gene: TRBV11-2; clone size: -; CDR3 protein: CASSRGTNEKLFF; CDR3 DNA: TGTGCCAGCAGCCGAGGGACTAATGAAAAACTGTTTTTT
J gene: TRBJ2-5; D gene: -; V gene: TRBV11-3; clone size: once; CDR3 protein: CASTRTPGSQETQYF; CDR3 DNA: TGTGCCAGCACCAGGACCCCGGGGTCCCAAGAGACCCAGTACTTC
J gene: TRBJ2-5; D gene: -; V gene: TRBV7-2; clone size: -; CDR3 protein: CASSSISLQETQYF; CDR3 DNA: TGTGCCAGCAGCTCCATCTCCCTTCAGGAGACCCAGTACTTC
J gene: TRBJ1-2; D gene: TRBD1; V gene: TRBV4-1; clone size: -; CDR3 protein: CASSRDSSSNYGYTF; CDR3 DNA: TGCGCCAGCAGCCGGGACAGCTCCTCTAACTATGGCTACACCTTC
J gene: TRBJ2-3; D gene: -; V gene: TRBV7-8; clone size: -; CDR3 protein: CASSLVSRTPTDTQYF; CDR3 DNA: TGTGCCAGCAGCTTAGTGTCCAGAACCCCCACAGATACGCAGTATTTT
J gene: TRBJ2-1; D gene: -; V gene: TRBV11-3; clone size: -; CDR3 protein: CASSLASSRDGEQFF; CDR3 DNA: TGTGCCAGCAGCTTAGCCTCTAGCCGGGATGGTGAGCAGTTCTTC
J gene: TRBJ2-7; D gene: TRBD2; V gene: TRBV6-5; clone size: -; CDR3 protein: CASSYGASGRNEQYF; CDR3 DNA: TGTGCCAGCAGTTACGGCGCTAGCGGGAGAAACGAGCAGTACTTC
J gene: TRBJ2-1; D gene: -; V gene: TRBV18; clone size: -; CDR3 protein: CASSGGTNEQFF; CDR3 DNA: TGTGCCAGCTCGGGCGGGACCAATGAGCAGTTCTTC
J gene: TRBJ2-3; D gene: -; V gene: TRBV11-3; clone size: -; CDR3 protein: CASSLGMGESTDTQYF; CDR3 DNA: TGTGCCAGCAGCTTAGGGATGGGAGAAAGCACAGATACGCAGTATTTT
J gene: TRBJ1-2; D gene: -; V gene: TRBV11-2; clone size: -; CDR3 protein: CASSFGPPQGSNYGYTF; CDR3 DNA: TGTGCCAGCAGCTTCGGACCACCTCAGGGGTCGAACTATGGCTACACCTTC
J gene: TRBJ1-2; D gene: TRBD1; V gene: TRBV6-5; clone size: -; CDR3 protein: CASSQTGYGYTF; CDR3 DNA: TGTGCCAGCAGCCAGACAGGGTATGGCTACACCTTC
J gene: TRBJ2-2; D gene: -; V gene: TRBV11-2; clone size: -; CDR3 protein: CASSLVLVDTGELFF; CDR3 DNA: TGTGCCAGCAGCTTAGTTTTAGTAGACACCGGGGAGCTGTTTTTT
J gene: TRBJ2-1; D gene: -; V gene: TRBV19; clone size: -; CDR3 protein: CATSRRAGVFNEQFF; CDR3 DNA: TGTGCCACCTCCAGGAGGGCTGGGGTTTTCAATGAGCAGTTCTTC
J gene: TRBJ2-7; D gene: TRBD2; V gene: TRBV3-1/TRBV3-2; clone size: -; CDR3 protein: CASSQEQTSGSYEQYF; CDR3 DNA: TGTGCCAGCAGCCAAGAGCAAACTAGCGGCTCCTACGAGCAGTACTTC
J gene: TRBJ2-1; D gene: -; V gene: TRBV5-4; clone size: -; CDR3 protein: CASSEGGRGYNEQFF; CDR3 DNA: TGTGCCAGCAGCGAGGGAGGCCGGGGCTACAATGAGCAGTTCTTC
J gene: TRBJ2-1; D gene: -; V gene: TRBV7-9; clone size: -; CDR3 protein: CASSPQGSSYNEQFF; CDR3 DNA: TGTGCCAGCAGCCCTCAGGGGAGCTCCTACAATGAGCAGTTCTTC
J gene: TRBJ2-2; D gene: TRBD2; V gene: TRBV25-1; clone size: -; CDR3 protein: CASRERGLAGAGELFF; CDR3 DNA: TGTGCCAGCAGGGAGAGGGGACTAGCGGGAGCCGGGGAGCTGTTTTTT